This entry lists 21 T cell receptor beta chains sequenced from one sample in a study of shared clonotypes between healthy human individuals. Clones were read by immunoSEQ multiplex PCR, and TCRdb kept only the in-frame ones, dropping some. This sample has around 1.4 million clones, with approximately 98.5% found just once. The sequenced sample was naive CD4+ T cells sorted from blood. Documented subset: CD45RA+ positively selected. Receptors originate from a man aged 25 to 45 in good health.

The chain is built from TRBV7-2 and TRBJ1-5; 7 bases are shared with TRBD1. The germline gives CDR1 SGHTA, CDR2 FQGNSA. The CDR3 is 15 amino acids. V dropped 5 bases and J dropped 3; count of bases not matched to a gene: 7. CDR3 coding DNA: TGTGCCAGCAGCAACGGGGGACAGACCAATCAGCCCCAGCATTTT. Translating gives CASSNGGQTNQPQHF. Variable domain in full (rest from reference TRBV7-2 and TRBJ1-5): GAGVSQSPSNKVTEKGKDVELRCDPISGHTALYWYRQSLGQGLEFLIYFQGNSAPDKSGLPSDRFSAERTGGSVSTLTIQRTQQEDSAVYLCASSNGGQTNQPQHFGDGTRLSIL.

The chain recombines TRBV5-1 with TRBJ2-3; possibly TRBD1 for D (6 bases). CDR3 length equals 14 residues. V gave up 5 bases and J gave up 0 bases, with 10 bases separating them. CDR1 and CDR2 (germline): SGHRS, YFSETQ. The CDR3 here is CASRTGPSTDTQYF. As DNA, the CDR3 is TGCGCCAGCAGGACAGGTCCTAGCACAGATACGCAGTATTTT.

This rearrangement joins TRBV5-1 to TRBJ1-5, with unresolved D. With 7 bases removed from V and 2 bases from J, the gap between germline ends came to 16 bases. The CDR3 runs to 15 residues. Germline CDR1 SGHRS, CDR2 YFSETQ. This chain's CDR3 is CASAQTPGGNQPQHF. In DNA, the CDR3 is TGCGCCAGCGCCCAGACCCCAGGTGGCAATCAGCCCCAGCATTTT.

This CDR3 is CASRSYSSSGSKYEQYF. The CDR3 DNA reads as TGTGCCAGCAGATCTTACAGCTCTAGCGGGAGTAAGTACGAGCAGTACTTC. This rearrangement joins TRBV28 to TRBJ2-7; 10 bases are a match to TRBD2. The germline gives CDR1 MDHEN, CDR2 SYDVKM. This CDR3 spans 17 amino acids. The V gene end was trimmed by 6 bases and the J gene end by 4 bases; junction bases not matched to a gene: 15.

The CDR3, as DNA: TGCGCCAGCAGCATAACTAGCGTTGCCGGTGAGCAGTTCTTC. Translated: CASSITSVAGEQFF. This chain links TRBV5-1 with TRBJ2-1; 7 bases are shared with TRBD2. Germline V gives CDR1 SGHRS, CDR2 YFSETQ. CDR3 size: 14 residues. V trimming: 4 bases; J trimming: 9 bases; junction bases outside the gene matches: 10.

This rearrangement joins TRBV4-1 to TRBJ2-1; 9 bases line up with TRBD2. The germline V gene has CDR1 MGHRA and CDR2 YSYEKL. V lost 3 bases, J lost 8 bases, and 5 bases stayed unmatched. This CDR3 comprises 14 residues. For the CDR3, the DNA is TGCGCCAGCAGCCACGCGGGAGGGCCCGATGAGCAGTTCTTC. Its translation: CASSHAGGPDEQFF.

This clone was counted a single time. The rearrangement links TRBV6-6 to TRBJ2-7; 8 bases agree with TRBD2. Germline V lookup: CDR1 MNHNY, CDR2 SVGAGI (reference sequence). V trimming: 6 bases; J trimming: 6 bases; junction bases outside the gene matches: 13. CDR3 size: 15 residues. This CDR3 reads CASRSTGTSQREQYF. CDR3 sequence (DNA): TGTGCCAGCAGATCAACCGGGACTAGTCAACGCGAGCAGTACTTC.

This CDR3 is CAWSLPGWVAKNIQYF. The CDR3 coding sequence is TGTGCCTGGAGCCTCCCCGGGTGGGTAGCCAAAAACATTCAGTACTTC. The V call is TRBV30, the J call TRBJ2-4; no firm D call. Germline-derived CDR1 and CDR2 are GTSNPN and SVGIG (reference sequence). V shed 3 bases and J shed 0 bases, with 15 bases lying between them. This CDR3 spans 16 amino acids.

This CDR3 reads CASSPPGLAGEGDEQFF. CDR3 nucleotide sequence: TGTGCCAGCTCACCACCGGGACTAGCGGGAGAAGGGGATGAGCAGTTCTTC. The chain links TRBV18 to TRBJ2-1; TRBD2 agrees at 14 bases. The CDR3 contains 17 residues. Germline CDR1 KGHSH, CDR2 LQKENI. V shed 0 bases and J 8 bases; nucleotides not matched to a gene: 6.

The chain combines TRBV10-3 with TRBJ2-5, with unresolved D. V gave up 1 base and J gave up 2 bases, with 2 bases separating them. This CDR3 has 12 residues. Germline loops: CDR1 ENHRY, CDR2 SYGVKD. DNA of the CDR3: TGTGCCATCAGTGAGTTTCAAGAGACCCAGTACTTC. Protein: CAISEFQETQYF.

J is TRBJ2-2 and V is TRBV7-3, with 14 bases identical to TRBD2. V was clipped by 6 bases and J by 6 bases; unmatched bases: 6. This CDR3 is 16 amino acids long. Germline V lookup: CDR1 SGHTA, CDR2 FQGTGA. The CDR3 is CASRTGLAGVPGELFF. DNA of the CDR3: TGTGCCAGCAGGACGGGACTAGCGGGAGTCCCCGGGGAGCTGTTTTTT.

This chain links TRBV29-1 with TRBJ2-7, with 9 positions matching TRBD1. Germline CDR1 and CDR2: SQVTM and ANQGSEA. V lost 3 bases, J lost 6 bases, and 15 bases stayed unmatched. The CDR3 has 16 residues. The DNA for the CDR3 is TGCAGCGTTGAGGGTTCCCGCCCGGGACAGGGATCCGAGCAGTACTTC. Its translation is CSVEGSRPGQGSEQYF.

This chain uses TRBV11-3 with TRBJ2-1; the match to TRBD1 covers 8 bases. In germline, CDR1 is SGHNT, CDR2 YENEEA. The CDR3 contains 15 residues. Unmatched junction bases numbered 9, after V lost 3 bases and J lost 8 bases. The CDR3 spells CASSFSGQGNDEQFF. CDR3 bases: TGTGCCAGCAGCTTTAGTGGACAGGGTAACGATGAGCAGTTCTTC.

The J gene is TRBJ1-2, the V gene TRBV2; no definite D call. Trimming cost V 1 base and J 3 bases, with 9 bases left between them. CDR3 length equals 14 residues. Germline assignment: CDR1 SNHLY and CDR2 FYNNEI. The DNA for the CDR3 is TGTGCCAGCAGTGAAGATGAGGGTCACTATGGCTACACCTTC. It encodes CASSEDEGHYGYTF.

The CDR3: CASSLGDSTDTQYF. The DNA of the CDR3 is TGTGCCAGCAGCTTGGGGGATTCCACAGATACGCAGTATTTT. The rearrangement uses TRBV5-4 and TRBJ2-3; D uncertain. CDR1 is SGHNT and CDR2 is YYREEE in the germline V gene (reference sequence). The CDR3 has 14 amino acids. V was trimmed by 0 bases and J by 2 bases, leaving 7 bases between them.

The CDR3 sequence is CASNSLGYEQYF. For the CDR3, the DNA is TGTGCCAGCAACAGTCTCGGATACGAGCAGTACTTC. V usage is TRBV6-5 and J usage is TRBJ2-7; D unresolved. The V and J ends lost 7 bases and 4 bases respectively, with 11 bases between them. The CDR3 contains 12 residues. CDR1 is MNHEY, CDR2 SVGAGI, per germline.

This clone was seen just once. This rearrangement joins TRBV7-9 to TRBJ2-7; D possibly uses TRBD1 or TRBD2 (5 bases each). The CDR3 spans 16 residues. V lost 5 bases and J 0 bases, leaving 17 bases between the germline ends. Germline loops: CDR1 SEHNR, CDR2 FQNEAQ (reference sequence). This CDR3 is CASSQYGTATSYEQYF. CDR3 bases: TGTGCCAGCAGCCAATATGGGACCGCGACCTCCTACGAGCAGTACTTC.

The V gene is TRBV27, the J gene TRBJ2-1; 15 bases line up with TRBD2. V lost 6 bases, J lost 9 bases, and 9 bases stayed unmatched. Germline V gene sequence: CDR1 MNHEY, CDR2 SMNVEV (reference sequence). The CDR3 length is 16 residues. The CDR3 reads CASSPSGTSGRFEQFF. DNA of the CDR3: TGTGCCAGCAGCCCATCGGGGACTAGCGGGAGGTTTGAGCAGTTCTTC.

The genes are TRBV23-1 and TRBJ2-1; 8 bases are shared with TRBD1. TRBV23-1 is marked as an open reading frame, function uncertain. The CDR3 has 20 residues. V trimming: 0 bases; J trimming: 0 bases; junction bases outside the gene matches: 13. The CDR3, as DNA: TGCGCCAGCAGTCAATCGCTCCTACGACAGGGGATGAGCTCCTACAATGAGCAGTTCTTC. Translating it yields CASSQSLLRQGMSSYNEQFF.

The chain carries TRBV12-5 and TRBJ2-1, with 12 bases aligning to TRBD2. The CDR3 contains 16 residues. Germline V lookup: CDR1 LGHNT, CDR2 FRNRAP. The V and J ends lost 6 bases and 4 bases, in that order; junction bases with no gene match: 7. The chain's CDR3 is CASGPRTSGTYNEQFF. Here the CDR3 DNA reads TGTGCTAGTGGCCCCCGGACTAGCGGGACGTACAATGAGCAGTTCTTC. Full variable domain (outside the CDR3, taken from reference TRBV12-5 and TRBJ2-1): DARVTQTPRHKVTEMGQEVTMRCQPILGHNTVFWYRQTMMQGLELLAYFRNRAPLDDSGMPKDRFSAEMPDATLATLKIQPSEPRDSAVYFCASGPRTSGTYNEQFFGPGTRLTVL.

CDR3 DNA: TGTGCCAGCAGTTTAGCGGGAGGGTTCGGCACCGGGGAGCTGTTTTTT. Its protein product is CASSLAGGFGTGELFF. The J gene is TRBJ2-2, the V gene TRBV6-5, with 11 bases matching TRBD2. The CDR3 spans 16 residues. Trimming at V came to 4 bases and at J to 4 bases, leaving 5 bases not matched to a gene. Germline V gene lookup returns CDR1 MNHEY and CDR2 SVGAGI.